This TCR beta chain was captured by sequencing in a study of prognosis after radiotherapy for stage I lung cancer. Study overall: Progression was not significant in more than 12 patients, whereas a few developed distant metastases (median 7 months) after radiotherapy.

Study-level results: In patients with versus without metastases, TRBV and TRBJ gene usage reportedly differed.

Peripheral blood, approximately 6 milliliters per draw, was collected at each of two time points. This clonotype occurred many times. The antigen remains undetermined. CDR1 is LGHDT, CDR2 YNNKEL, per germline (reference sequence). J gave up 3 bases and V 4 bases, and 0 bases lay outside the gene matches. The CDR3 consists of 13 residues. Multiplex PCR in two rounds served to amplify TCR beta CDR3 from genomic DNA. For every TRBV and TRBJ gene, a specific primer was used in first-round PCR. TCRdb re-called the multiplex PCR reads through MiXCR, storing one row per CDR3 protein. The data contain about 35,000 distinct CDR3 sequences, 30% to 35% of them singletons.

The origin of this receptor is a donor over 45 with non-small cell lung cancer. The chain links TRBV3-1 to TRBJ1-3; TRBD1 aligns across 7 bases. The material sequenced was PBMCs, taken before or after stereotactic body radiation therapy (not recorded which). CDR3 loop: CASSRQGGNTIYF. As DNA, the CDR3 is TGTGCCAGCAGCCGACAGGGTGGAAACACCATATATTTT.